The 8 T cell receptor beta chains below all came from one sample that was sequenced in a study of blood T cell repertoires in COVID-19. Sequencing used immunoSEQ multiplex PCR; TCRdb keeps in-frame clones, though not all of them. The sample includes around 230,000 clones, 80% to 90% of them seen just once. Sequences were obtained from peripheral blood. The receptors were gathered from a man aged 40-50 years who had recovered from COVID-19.

V and J are TRBV4-1 and TRBJ1-1, with 9 positions matching TRBD1. The germline V gene encodes CDR1 MGHRA and CDR2 YSYEKL. The CDR3 has 14 amino acids. Unmatched junction bases numbered 4, after V lost 4 bases and J lost 4 bases. CDR3 DNA sequence: TGCGCCAGCAGCCTAGACAGGGGGAGCACTGAAGCTTTCTTT. Protein product: CASSLDRGSTEAFF.

The chain has TRBV2 and TRBJ1-5, with a tentative D call TRBD1 (5 bases). The germline CDR1 and CDR2 sequences are SNHLY and FYNNEI. Trimming cost V 7 bases and J 7 bases, with 26 bases left between them. There are 17 residues in the CDR3. In DNA form, the CDR3 reads TGTGCCAGCACCCGAGCCGGCCAGGGTGAGGTAGGGCAGCCCCAGCATTTT. It codes for CASTRAGQGEVGQPQHF.

This sequence joins TRBV5-6 and TRBJ2-5; 8 nucleotides line up with TRBD2. J gave up 5 bases and V 4 bases, and 10 bases lay outside the gene matches. Per the germline V gene, CDR1 is SGHDT and CDR2 is YYEEEE. CDR3 size: 15 residues. CDR3 amino acids: CASSPTGTSGETQYF. CDR3 DNA: TGTGCCAGCAGCCCGACCGGGACTAGTGGGGAGACCCAGTACTTC.

The DNA for the CDR3 is TGTGCCAGCAGCCAATCCCAAGGGACACCAGAAGCTTTCTTT. This encodes CASSQSQGTPEAFF. V and J are TRBV3-1 (or the pseudogene TRBV3-2) and TRBJ1-1; TRBD1 might be the D (6 bases). Trimming removed 2 bases at V and 8 bases at J, with 15 bases between. Germline V lookup: CDR1 LGHDT, CDR2 YNNKEL (reference sequence). This CDR3 region has 14 residues.

This chain uses TRBV18 with TRBJ2-7, with a possible D match to TRBD2 (5 bases). Germline V gene lookup returns CDR1 KGHSH and CDR2 LQKENI. The CDR3 runs 15 residues. Trimming removed 3 bases from V and 8 bases from J, with 20 bases in between. The CDR3 DNA is TGTGCCAGCTCACCCCCTCGTCCGGGGTGGGTGAAGCAGTACTTC. This encodes CASSPPRPGWVKQYF.

The rearrangement links TRBV5-4 to TRBJ2-3; 8 nucleotides match TRBD2. Trimming at V came to 6 bases and at J to 4 bases, leaving 19 bases not matched to a gene. Germline CDR1 SGHNT, CDR2 YYREEE (reference sequence). CDR3 size: 18 residues. The CDR3 bases are TGTGCCAGCAACAATCGGGCTAGCGGGTCGGGGGGTGCAGATACGCAGTATTTT. It encodes CASNNRASGSGGADTQYF.

The chain joins TRBV19 to TRBJ2-5, with 11 positions matching TRBD2. Unmatched junction bases numbered 7, after V lost 1 base and J lost 9 bases. This CDR3 has 15 residues. Germline-derived CDR1 and CDR2 are LNHDA and SQIVND (reference sequence). The CDR3 DNA reads as TGTGCCAGTAGTATAGGACTAGCGGGAATCTTGGCCCAGTACTTC. Protein product: CASSIGLAGILAQYF.

J is TRBJ2-7 and V is TRBV27, with 7 bases identical to TRBD1. In germline, CDR1 is MNHEY, CDR2 SMNVEV (reference sequence). V dropped 3 bases and J dropped 1; count of bases not matched to a gene: 3. The CDR3 has 14 amino acids. This CDR3 reads CASSLNRGSYEQYF. In DNA form, the CDR3 reads TGTGCCAGCAGTTTGAACAGGGGATCCTACGAGCAGTACTTC.